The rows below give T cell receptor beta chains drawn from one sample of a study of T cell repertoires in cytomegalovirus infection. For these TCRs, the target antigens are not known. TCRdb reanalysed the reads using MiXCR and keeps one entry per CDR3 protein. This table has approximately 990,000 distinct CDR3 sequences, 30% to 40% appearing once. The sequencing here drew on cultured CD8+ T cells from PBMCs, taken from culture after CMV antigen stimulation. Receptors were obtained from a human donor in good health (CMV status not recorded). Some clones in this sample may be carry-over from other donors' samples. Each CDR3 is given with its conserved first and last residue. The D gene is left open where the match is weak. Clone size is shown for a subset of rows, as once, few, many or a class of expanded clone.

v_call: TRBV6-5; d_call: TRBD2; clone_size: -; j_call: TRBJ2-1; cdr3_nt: TGTGCCAGCAGTTACTCCCGCGGGGGGGCCATCGATGAGCAGTTCTTC; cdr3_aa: CASSYSRGGAIDEQFF
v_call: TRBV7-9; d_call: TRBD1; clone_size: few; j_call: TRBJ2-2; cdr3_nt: TGTGCCAGCAGCTTTGCAGGGGGCTTCAGCGGGGAGCTGTTTTTT; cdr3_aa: CASSFAGGFSGELFF
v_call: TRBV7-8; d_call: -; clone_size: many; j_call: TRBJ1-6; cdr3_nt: TGTGCCAGCAGCCCGGGGGGGGCTACCTATAATTCACCCCTCCACTTT; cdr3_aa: CASSPGGATYNSPLHF
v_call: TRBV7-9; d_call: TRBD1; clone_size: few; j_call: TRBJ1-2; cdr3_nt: TGTGCCAGCAGCCCCCGGACAGGGGGAACGGAGGGCTACACCTTC; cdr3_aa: CASSPRTGGTEGYTF
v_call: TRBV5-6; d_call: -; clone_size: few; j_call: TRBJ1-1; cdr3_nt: TGTGCCAGCAGCTTATTTTTAGGGAACACTGAAGCTTTCTTT; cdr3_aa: CASSLFLGNTEAFF
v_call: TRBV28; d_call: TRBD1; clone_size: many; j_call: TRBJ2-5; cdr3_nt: TGTGCCAGCAGCAGGGGACAGCAAGAGACCCAGTACTTC; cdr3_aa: CASSRGQQETQYF
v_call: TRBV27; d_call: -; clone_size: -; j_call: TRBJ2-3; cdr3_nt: TGTGCCAGCAGTTTATCGACCGGGTTGCACACAGATACGCAGTATTTT; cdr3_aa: CASSLSTGLHTDTQYF
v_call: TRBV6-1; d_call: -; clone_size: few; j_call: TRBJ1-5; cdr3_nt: TGTGCCAGCAGTTGGAATCAGCCCCAGCATTTT; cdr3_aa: CASSWNQPQHF
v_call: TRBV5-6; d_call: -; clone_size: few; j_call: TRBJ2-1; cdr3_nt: TGTGCCAGCAGCTTAGGTTCTGCGGCGCAGCAGTTCTTC; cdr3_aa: CASSLGSAAQQFF
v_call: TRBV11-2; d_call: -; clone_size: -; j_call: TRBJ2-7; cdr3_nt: TGTGCCAGCAGCCTCAGGTATTCGTCCTACGAGCAGTACTTC; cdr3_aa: CASSLRYSSYEQYF
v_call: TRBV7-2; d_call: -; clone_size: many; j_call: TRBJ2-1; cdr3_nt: TGTGCCAGCACCCTAGGGCCCCAGCAGTTCTTC; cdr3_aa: CASTLGPQQFF
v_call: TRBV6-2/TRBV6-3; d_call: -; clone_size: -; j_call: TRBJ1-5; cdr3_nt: TGTGCCAGCAGGCGGGACACCCCCTTGGTCAATCAGCCCCAGCATTTT; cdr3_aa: CASRRDTPLVNQPQHF
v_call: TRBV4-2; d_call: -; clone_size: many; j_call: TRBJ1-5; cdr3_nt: TGTGCCAGCAGCCAAGAGCGGGGGACCTTCGGCAATCAGCCCCAGCATTTT; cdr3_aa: CASSQERGTFGNQPQHF
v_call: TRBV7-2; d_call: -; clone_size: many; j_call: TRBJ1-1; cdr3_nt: TGTGCCAGCACCCCGGGGGGCACTGAAGCTTTCTTT; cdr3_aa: CASTPGGTEAFF
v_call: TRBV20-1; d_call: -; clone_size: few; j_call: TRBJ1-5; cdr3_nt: TGCAGTGCTAGAGTATCGGCAGGGCGCAATCAGCCCCAGCATTTT; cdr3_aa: CSARVSAGRNQPQHF
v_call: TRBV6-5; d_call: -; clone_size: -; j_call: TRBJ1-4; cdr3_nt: TGTGCCAGCACTTATACCTATGCAACTAATGAAAAACTGTTTTTT; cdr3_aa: CASTYTYATNEKLFF
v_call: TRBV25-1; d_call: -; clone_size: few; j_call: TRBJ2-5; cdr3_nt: TGTGCCAGCAGTGAATTTGGAGTGACCCAGTACTTC; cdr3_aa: CASSEFGVTQYF